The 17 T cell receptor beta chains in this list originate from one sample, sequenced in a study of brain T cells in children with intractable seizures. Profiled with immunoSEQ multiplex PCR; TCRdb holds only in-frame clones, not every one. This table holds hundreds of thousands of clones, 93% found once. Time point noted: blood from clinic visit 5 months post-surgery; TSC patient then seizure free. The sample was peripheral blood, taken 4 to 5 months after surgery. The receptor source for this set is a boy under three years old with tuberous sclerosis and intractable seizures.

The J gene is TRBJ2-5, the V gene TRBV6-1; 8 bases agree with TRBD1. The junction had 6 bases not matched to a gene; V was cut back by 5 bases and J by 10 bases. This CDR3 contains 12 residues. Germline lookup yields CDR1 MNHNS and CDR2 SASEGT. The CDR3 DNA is TGTGCCAGCAGTTATTCGGGACAGGACCAGTACTTC. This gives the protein CASSYSGQDQYF.

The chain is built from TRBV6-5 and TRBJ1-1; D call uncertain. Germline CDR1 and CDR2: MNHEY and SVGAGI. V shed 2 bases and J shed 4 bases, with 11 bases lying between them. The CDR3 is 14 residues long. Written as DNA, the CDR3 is TGTGCCAGCAGTTACGGGTTTATCGGCACTGAAGCTTTCTTT. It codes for CASSYGFIGTEAFF.

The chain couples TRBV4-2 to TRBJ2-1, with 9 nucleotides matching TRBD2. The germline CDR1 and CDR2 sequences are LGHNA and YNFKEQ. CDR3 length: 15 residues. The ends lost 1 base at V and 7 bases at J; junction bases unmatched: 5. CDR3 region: CASSQASGKYNEQFF. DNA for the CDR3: TGTGCCAGCAGCCAAGCTAGCGGGAAGTATAATGAGCAGTTCTTC.

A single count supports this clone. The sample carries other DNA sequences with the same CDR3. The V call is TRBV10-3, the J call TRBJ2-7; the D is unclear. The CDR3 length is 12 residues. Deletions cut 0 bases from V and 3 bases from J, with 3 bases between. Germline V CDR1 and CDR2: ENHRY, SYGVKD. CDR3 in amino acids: CAISESSYEQYF. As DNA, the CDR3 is TGTGCCATCAGTGAGTCGAGCTACGAGCAGTACTTC.

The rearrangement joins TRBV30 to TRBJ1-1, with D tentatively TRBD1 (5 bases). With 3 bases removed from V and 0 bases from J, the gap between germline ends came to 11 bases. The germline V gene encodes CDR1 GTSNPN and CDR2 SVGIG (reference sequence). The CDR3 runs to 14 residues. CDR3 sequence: CAWRVAGMNTEAFF. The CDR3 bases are TGTGCCTGGAGGGTAGCAGGGATGAACACTGAAGCTTTCTTT.

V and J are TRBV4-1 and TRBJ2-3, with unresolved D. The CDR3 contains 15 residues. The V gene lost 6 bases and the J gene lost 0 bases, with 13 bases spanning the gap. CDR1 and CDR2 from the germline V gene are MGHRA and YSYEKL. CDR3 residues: CASSQITRSTDTQYF. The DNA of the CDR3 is TGCGCCAGCAGTCAAATCACCCGTAGCACAGATACGCAGTATTTT.

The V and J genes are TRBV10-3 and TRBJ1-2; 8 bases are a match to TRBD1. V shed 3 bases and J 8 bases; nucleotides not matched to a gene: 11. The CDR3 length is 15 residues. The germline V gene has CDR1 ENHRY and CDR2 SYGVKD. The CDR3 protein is CAISDPSGQVEGYTF. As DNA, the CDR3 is TGTGCCATCAGTGACCCCTCGGGACAGGTGGAAGGCTACACCTTC.

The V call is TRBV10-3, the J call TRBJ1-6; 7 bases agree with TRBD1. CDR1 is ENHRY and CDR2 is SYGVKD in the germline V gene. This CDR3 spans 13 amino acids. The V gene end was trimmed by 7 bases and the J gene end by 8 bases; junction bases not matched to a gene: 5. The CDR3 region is CAIKARGDSPLHF. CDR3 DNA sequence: TGTGCCATCAAGGCCAGGGGGGATTCACCCCTCCACTTT.

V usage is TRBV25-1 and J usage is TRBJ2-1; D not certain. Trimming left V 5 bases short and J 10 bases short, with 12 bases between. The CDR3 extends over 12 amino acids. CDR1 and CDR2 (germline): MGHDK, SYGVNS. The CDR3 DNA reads TGTGCCAGCAGTTACTCAACTTCGGAGCAGTTCTTC. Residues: CASSYSTSEQFF.

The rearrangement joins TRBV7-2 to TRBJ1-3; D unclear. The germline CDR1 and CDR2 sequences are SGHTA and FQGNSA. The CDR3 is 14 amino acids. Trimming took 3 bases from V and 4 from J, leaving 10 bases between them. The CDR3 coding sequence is TGTGCCAGCAGCTTCAGTAGGAGCGGAAACACCATATATTTT. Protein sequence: CASSFSRSGNTIYF. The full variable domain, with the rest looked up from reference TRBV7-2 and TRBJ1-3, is GAGVSQSPSNKVTEKGKDVELRCDPISGHTALYWYRQSLGQGLEFLIYFQGNSAPDKSGLPSDRFSAERTGGSVSTLTIQRTQQEDSAVYLCASSFSRSGNTIYFGEGSWLTVV.

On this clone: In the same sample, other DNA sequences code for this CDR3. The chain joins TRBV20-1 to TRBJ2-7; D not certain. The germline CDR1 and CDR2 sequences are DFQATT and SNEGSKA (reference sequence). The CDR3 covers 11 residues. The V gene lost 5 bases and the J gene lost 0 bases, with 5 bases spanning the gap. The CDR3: CSAASSYEQYF. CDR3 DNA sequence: TGCAGTGCTGCTTCCTCCTACGAGCAGTACTTC.

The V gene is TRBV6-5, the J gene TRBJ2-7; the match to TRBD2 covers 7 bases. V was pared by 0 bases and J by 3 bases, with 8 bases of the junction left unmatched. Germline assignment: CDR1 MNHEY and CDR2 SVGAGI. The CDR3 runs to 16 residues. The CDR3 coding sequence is TGTGCCAGCAGTTACTCTGATAGCGGGTATTACTACGAGCAGTACTTC. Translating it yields CASSYSDSGYYYEQYF.

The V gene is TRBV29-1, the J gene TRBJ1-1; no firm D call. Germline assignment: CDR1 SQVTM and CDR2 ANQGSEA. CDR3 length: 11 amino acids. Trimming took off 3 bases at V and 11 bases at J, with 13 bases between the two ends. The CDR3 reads CSVDSIGDAFF. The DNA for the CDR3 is TGCAGCGTTGATTCTATCGGGGATGCTTTCTTT.

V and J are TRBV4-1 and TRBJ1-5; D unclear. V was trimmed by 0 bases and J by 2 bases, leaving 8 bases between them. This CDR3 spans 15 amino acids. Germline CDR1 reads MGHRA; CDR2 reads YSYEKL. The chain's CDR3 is CASSQEGVGNQPQHF. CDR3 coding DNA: TGCGCCAGCAGCCAAGAGGGAGTAGGCAATCAGCCCCAGCATTTT.

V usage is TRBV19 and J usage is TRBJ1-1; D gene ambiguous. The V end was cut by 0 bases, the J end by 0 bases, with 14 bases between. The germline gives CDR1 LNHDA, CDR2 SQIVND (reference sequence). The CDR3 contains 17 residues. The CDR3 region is CASSIDTEVLMNTEAFF. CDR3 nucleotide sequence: TGTGCCAGTAGTATAGATACCGAGGTACTCATGAACACTGAAGCTTTCTTT.

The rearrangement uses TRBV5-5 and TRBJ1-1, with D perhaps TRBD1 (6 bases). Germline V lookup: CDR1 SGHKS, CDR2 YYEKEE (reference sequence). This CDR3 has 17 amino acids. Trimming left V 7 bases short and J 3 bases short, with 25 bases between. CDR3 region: CASLGDTAYLKDTEAFF. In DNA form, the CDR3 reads TGTGCCAGCTTAGGGGACACCGCCTACTTAAAAGACACTGAAGCTTTCTTT.

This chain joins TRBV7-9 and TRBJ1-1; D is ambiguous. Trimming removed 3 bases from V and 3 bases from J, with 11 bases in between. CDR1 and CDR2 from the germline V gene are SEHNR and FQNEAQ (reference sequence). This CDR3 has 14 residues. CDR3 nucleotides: TGTGCCAGCAGCTTCCTCAACCTGGACACTGAAGCTTTCTTT. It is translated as CASSFLNLDTEAFF.